This section outlines one TCR beta chain sequence together with its context. Antigen unknown. This specimen comes from a study of Ad26.COV2.S vaccination and SARS-CoV-2 variants. Trimming cost V 1 base and J 4 bases; bases outside gene matches: 7. The CDR3 totals 15 residues. CDR1 SQVTM and CDR2 ANQGSEA come from the germline V gene. Whole-study results and caveats: Non-spike TCR breadth was similar in vaccine and placebo recipients. Among vaccine recipients, spike-specific TCR breadth exceeded that of placebo recipients. Possibly, TCR breadth and depth analyses underestimated total T cell responses.

Here immunoSEQ multiplex PCR was the method, and the copy in TCRdb shows in-frame clones only, minus some. The table has over 85,000 clones, more than 65% seen once. This receptor was obtained from a human donor who had recovered from COVID-19. The source material was peripheral blood, sampled after recovery from COVID-19. V and J are TRBV29-1 and TRBJ1-3; the match to TRBD1 covers 7 bases. In nucleotides, the CDR3 is TGCAGCGTTGAAGCGGCCGACAGGGTAGGAAACACCATATATTTT. Protein product: CSVEAADRVGNTIYF.